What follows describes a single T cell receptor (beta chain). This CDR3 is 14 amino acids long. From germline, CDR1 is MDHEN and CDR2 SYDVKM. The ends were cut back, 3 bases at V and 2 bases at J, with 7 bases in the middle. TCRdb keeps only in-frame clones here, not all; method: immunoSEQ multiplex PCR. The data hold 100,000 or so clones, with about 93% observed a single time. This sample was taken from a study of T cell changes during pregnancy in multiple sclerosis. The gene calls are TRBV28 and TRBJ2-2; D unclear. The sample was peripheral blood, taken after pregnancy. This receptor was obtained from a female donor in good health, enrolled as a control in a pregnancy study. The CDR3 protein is CASSLSRNTGELFF. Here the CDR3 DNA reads TGTGCCAGCAGTTTGAGCCGAAACACCGGGGAGCTGTTTTTT. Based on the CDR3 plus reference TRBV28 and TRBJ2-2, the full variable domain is DVKVTQSSRYLVKRTGEKVFLECVQDMDHENMFWYRQDPGLGLRLIYFSYDVKMKEKGDIPEGYSVSREKKERFSLILESASTNQTSMYLCASSLSRNTGELFFGEGSRLTVL.